Listed below are T cell receptor beta chains from one sample, sequenced in a study of shared clonotypes between healthy human individuals. The protocol was immunoSEQ multiplex PCR, while the TCRdb copy is restricted to in-frame clones and leaves out a portion. In the table there are roughly 700,000 clones, about 74% of which are singletons. The specimen sequenced was memory CD4+ T cells sorted from blood. The receptors here all came from a woman aged 25-40 years in good health. Both conserved end residues are part of each CDR3. The D gene is left open where the match is weak. Only some rows state a clone size, as once, few, many or a class for expanded clones.

d_call,v_call,j_call,clone_size,cdr3_nt,cdr3_aa
TRBD1,TRBV2,TRBJ2-7,many,TGTGCCAGCGACACCCCCGGGACAGGGTACGAGCAGTACTTC,CASDTPGTGYEQYF
.,TRBV18,TRBJ1-1,.,TGTGCCAGCCAAGGCTACACTGAAGCTTTCTTT,CASQGYTEAFF
.,TRBV4-2,TRBJ2-2,.,TGTGCCAGCAGCCAATCACGCCAACTAGGAGGCACCGGGGAGCTGTTTTTT,CASSQSRQLGGTGELFF
.,TRBV30,TRBJ2-3,.,TGTGCCTGGAGTTTAGGGAGCACAGATACGCAGTATTTT,CAWSLGSTDTQYF
.,TRBV9,TRBJ2-1,.,TGTGCCAGCAGCCCAATGGACTCTCTTGGGAATGAGCAGTTCTTC,CASSPMDSLGNEQFF
.,TRBV16,TRBJ1-2,.,TGTGCCAGCAGCCATATTGTCGCAGGGAGGGGGTATGGCTACACCTTC,CASSHIVAGRGYGYTF
TRBD1,TRBV6-5,TRBJ1-5,.,TGTGCCAGCAGTTACCGACAGGGGCGTGAGCCCCAGCATTTT,CASSYRQGREPQHF
TRBD1,TRBV7-9,TRBJ2-6,.,TGTGCCAGCAGACCGGTCGGGACAGGGGGCTCCGGGGCCAACGTCCTGACTTTC,CASRPVGTGGSGANVLTF
.,TRBV19,TRBJ2-3,.,TGTGCCAGTAGTATTGTCCATATAGATACGCAGTATTTT,CASSIVHIDTQYF
.,TRBV7-9,TRBJ2-5,.,TGTGCCAGCAGCTTGGGGTCGAAGTACCAAGAGACCCAGTACTTC,CASSLGSKYQETQYF
.,TRBV6-1,TRBJ1-4,.,TGTGCCAGCAGTGAGGCCGCGGACGAGTATAATGAAAAACTGTTTTTT,CASSEAADEYNEKLFF
.,TRBV28,TRBJ1-5,once,TGTGCCAGTACAGGGACCCATCCTCCCCAGCATTTT,CASTGTHPPQHF
.,TRBV2,TRBJ1-4,.,TGTGCCAGCAGACTAGGGGGAGCGAAAGAAAAACTGTTTTTT,CASRLGGAKEKLFF
TRBD2,TRBV11-2,TRBJ2-7,few,TGTGCCAGCAGCTTAGTTCTAGCGGTAAGCGAGCAGTACTTC,CASSLVLAVSEQYF
TRBD1,TRBV6-1,TRBJ1-5,.,TGTGCCAGCAGTCGACAGGGGATATTGCCCCAGCATTTT,CASSRQGILPQHF
.,TRBV6-6,TRBJ1-1,.,TGTGCCAGCAGACGTACTGGACGGAGCTCGGATGGTGCTTTCTTT,CASRRTGRSSDGAFF
TRBD1,TRBV6-1,TRBJ2-7,.,TGTGCCAGCAGTGAACCTATCGGACAGGGGGCGCGAGAGCAGTACTTC,CASSEPIGQGAREQYF
.,TRBV6-5,TRBJ2-2,.,TGTGCCAGCAGTTGGTTGGGGGCGGGCACCGGGGAGCTGTTTTTT,CASSWLGAGTGELFF
.,TRBV29-1,TRBJ2-5,.,TGCAGCGTTGACCGACAGCAAGAGACCCAGTACTTC,CSVDRQQETQYF
.,TRBV7-3,TRBJ2-1,.,TGTGCCAGCAGCTTAATCGAGGGAAACAATGAGCAGTTCTTC,CASSLIEGNNEQFF
.,TRBV14,TRBJ2-3,.,TGTGCCAGCAGCCAAGGCCAGGGGTGGTATACAGATACGCAGTATTTT,CASSQGQGWYTDTQYF
.,TRBV25-1,TRBJ1-2,.,TGTGCCAGCAGCCCGGGGCGGGACCTCTTTAATAACTATGGCTACACCTTC,CASSPGRDLFNNYGYTF
TRBD1,TRBV7-6,TRBJ2-2,once,TGTGCCAGCAGCTTAGAGACAGGGCCCGGGGAGCTGTTTTTT,CASSLETGPGELFF
.,TRBV4-1,TRBJ2-1,.,TGCGCCAGCAGGCCGGTGGGACAAAAATCCTACAATGAGCAGTTCTTC,CASRPVGQKSYNEQFF
.,TRBV6-6,TRBJ2-7,.,TGTGCCAGCAGTGGGGCAGTCACCTACGAGCAGTACTTC,CASSGAVTYEQYF
TRBD2,TRBV19,TRBJ2-5,.,TGTGCCAGTAGTGCCCACACCGGGACTAGCGGGAGTAAGACCCAGTACTTC,CASSAHTGTSGSKTQYF
.,TRBV5-4,TRBJ2-7,once,TGTGCCAGCACCCTAGGTGGCGAGCAGTACTTC,CASTLGGEQYF